One and the same sample provided the 20 T cell receptor beta chains below, sequenced in a study of shared clonotypes between healthy human individuals. The assay was immunoSEQ multiplex PCR, and TCRdb's table has in-frame clones only and misses some. Of about 2.3 million clones in the sample, 85% to 95% are singletons; the top ten hold 0.39%. The sequenced material came from naive CD4+ T cells from PBMCs. Subset defined: CD45RA+ positively selected. The receptor source for this set is a man between 18 and 29 years old in good health. Some clones in this sample may be carry-over from other donors' samples.

This chain links TRBV27 with TRBJ1-5; the D gene is possibly TRBD1 (5 bases). The CDR3 loop spans 14 amino acids. Germline V gene lookup returns CDR1 MNHEY and CDR2 SMNVEV (reference sequence). Trimming stripped 5 bases from V and 3 bases from J, with 11 bases between. The CDR3 sequence is CASSLRRANQPQHF. CDR3 in DNA: TGTGCCAGCAGTCTCCGCAGGGCCAATCAGCCCCAGCATTTT.

The chain joins TRBV12-5 to TRBJ2-3; no clear D. Trimming took 1 base from V and 4 from J, leaving 3 bases between them. The CDR3 length is 12 residues. Germline CDR1 is LGHNT and CDR2 is FRNRAP. The CDR3 protein is CASGLDPDTQYF. CDR3 DNA sequence: TGTGCTAGTGGTTTGGACCCAGATACGCAGTATTTT.

This chain uses TRBV6-6 with TRBJ2-2; 8 bases agree with TRBD1. The CDR3 has 13 amino acids. The germline V gene encodes CDR1 MNHNY and CDR2 SVGAGI (reference sequence). Trimming removed 6 bases from V and 10 bases from J; junction bases left unmatched: 7. The CDR3 loop is CASSYPQGVELFF. DNA for the CDR3: TGTGCCAGCAGCTACCCACAGGGGGTGGAGCTGTTTTTT.

This clone was found once. The chain uses TRBV5-1 and TRBJ2-5; TRBD2 aligns across 12 bases. Unmatched junction bases numbered 6, after V lost 3 bases and J lost 3 bases. Germline V lookup: CDR1 SGHRS, CDR2 YFSETQ. This CDR3 comprises 16 residues. CDR3 sequence reads: CASSYASGRAEETQYF. The CDR3 coding sequence is TGCGCCAGCAGCTATGCTAGCGGGAGGGCCGAAGAGACCCAGTACTTC.

V usage is TRBV19 and J usage is TRBJ1-1, with D uncertain. This CDR3 is 12 amino acids long. Trimming shortened V by 5 bases and J by 10 bases, and 14 bases separated the two germline ends. The germline gives CDR1 LNHDA, CDR2 SQIVND (reference sequence). This chain's CDR3 is CASSPRRAGAFF. CDR3 in DNA: TGTGCCAGTAGTCCTCGTCGGGCGGGAGCTTTCTTT.

V gene TRBV6-5 combines with J gene TRBJ1-2; D remains ambiguous. CDR1 and CDR2 from the germline V gene are MNHEY and SVGAGI. The CDR3 sequence is 14 residues long. Trimming took 7 bases from V and 0 from J, leaving 12 bases between them. CDR3: CASKLQITNYGYTF. Here the CDR3 DNA reads TGTGCCAGCAAGCTACAGATAACTAACTATGGCTACACCTTC.

With regard to this clone: Within the sample, other DNA sequences also encode this same CDR3. CDR3 in amino acids: CASSPTSAQETQYF. As DNA, the CDR3 is TGTGCCAGCTCCCCAACTAGCGCCCAAGAGACCCAGTACTTC. J is TRBJ2-5 and V is TRBV18; the match to TRBD2 covers 7 bases. Germline values: CDR1 KGHSH, CDR2 LQKENI. This CDR3 contains 14 residues. Trimming took 6 bases from V and 1 from J; bases not matched to a gene: 5.

The V call is TRBV7-6, the J call TRBJ1-3, with D perhaps matching TRBD1 (5 bases). Per germline, CDR1 SGHVS and CDR2 FNYEAQ. This CDR3 is 16 amino acids long. V lost 4 bases and J 0 bases, leaving 13 bases between the germline ends. The CDR3 DNA is TGTGCCAGCAGCTGGGGGGGAAAGCTCTCTGGAAACACCATATATTTT. Translated: CASSWGGKLSGNTIYF.

This clone showed up just once. The V gene is TRBV4-2, the J gene TRBJ2-5; 10 bases agree with TRBD1. Germline values: CDR1 LGHNA, CDR2 YNFKEQ. V was clipped by 4 bases and J by 3 bases; unmatched bases: 5. The CDR3 is 15 residues long. CDR3 sequence: CASSRGTGVEETQYF. Here the CDR3 DNA reads TGTGCCAGCAGCCGCGGGACAGGGGTTGAAGAGACCCAGTACTTC.

The chain has TRBV5-1 and TRBJ1-1; D not resolved. Trimming stripped 0 bases from V and 3 bases from J, with 15 bases between. Germline CDR1 is SGHRS and CDR2 is YFSETQ. The CDR3 has 16 residues. CDR3 nucleotide sequence: TGCGCCAGCAGCTTGGCGGCGACCGCCTGGGACACTGAAGCTTTCTTT. Translated, it gives CASSLAATAWDTEAFF. The variable domain in full, completed from reference TRBV5-1 and TRBJ1-1, reads KAGVTQTPRYLIKTRGQQVTLSCSPISGHRSVSWYQQTPGQGLQFLFEYFSETQRNKGNFPGRFSGRQFSNSRSEMNVSTLELGDSALYLCASSLAATAWDTEAFFGQGTRLTVV.

The chain carries TRBV18 and TRBJ2-7; D unresolved. The ends were cut back, 6 bases at V and 5 bases at J, with 11 bases in the middle. The CDR3 is 12 amino acids. Germline assignment: CDR1 KGHSH and CDR2 LQKENI. CDR3 coding DNA: TGTGCCAGCTCCCCCAATCTGAACGAGCAGTACTTC. It yields the protein CASSPNLNEQYF.

The rearrangement uses TRBV7-2 and TRBJ2-7; no clear D gene. V was trimmed by 5 bases and J by 2 bases, leaving 13 bases between them. The CDR3 totals 14 residues. The germline gives CDR1 SGHTA, CDR2 FQGNSA. The CDR3 DNA is TGTGCCAGCAGCCCAGGCTATGGTGCCTACGAGCAGTACTTC. Its translation: CASSPGYGAYEQYF. The full variable domain, its missing parts supplied by reference TRBV7-2 and TRBJ2-7, is GAGVSQSPSNKVTEKGKDVELRCDPISGHTALYWYRQSLGQGLEFLIYFQGNSAPDKSGLPSDRFSAERTGGSVSTLTIQRTQQEDSAVYLCASSPGYGAYEQYFGPGTRLTVT.

J is TRBJ2-2 and V is TRBV5-1, with 7 bases matching TRBD1. The CDR3 runs to 14 residues. Trimming removed 5 bases from V and 5 bases from J; junction bases left unmatched: 6. Germline V gene data show CDR1 as SGHRS and CDR2 as YFSETQ. The chain's CDR3 is CASRRQGGTGELFF. The CDR3 DNA reads TGCGCCAGCAGACGACAGGGCGGAACCGGGGAGCTGTTTTTT.

The V gene is TRBV7-2, the J gene TRBJ1-4, with TRBD1 identical over 8 bases. Trimming at V came to 6 bases and at J to 5 bases, leaving 8 bases not matched to a gene. CDR3 size: 15 residues. CDR1 is SGHTA, CDR2 FQGNSA, per germline. In nucleotides, the CDR3 is TGTGCCAGCAGGGAAGGGACAGGAGGGAATGAAAAACTGTTTTTT. Encoded protein: CASREGTGGNEKLFF.

The genes are TRBV28 and TRBJ2-1; a possible D gene is TRBD2 (6 bases). With 1 base removed from V and 2 bases from J, the gap between germline ends came to 15 bases. This CDR3 is built from 17 residues. CDR1 and CDR2 from the germline V gene are MDHEN and SYDVKM. The CDR3 DNA is TGTGCCAGCAGTTTATCTCCTTGGGACTCTGCCTACAATGAGCAGTTCTTC. Encoded protein: CASSLSPWDSAYNEQFF. Filled out from reference TRBV28 and TRBJ2-1, the complete variable domain reads DVKVTQSSRYLVKRTGEKVFLECVQDMDHENMFWYRQDPGLGLRLIYFSYDVKMKEKGDIPEGYSVSREKKERFSLILESASTNQTSMYLCASSLSPWDSAYNEQFFGPGTRLTVL.

The V call is TRBV5-1, the J call TRBJ2-5, with 12 bases aligning to TRBD2. This CDR3 spans 21 amino acids. With 2 bases clipped from V and 0 bases from J, the junction kept 17 bases outside the gene matches. From germline, CDR1 is SGHRS and CDR2 YFSETQ. The CDR3 DNA reads TGCGCCAGCAGCTTACGATTAGGACTAGCGGGGTTCGGTGGGTACCAAGAGACCCAGTACTTC. Its translation is CASSLRLGLAGFGGYQETQYF.

The J gene is TRBJ2-7, the V gene TRBV18; D gene unclear. Trimming shortened V by 3 bases and J by 3 bases, and 15 bases separated the two germline ends. The germline gives CDR1 KGHSH, CDR2 LQKENI. The CDR3 is 15 residues long. The CDR3 sequence is CASSPSFYADYEQYF. CDR3 DNA sequence: TGTGCCAGCTCACCCTCCTTCTACGCGGACTACGAGCAGTACTTC.

The gene calls are TRBV9 and TRBJ2-5; 8 positions agree with TRBD1. Germline lookup yields CDR1 SGDLS and CDR2 YYNGEE. CDR3 length equals 14 residues. V gave up 5 bases and J gave up 1 base; unmatched junction bases: 4. The DNA for the CDR3 is TGTGCCAGCAGAGGACAGGGCTCCCAAGAGACCCAGTACTTC. This codes for CASRGQGSQETQYF.

The chain is built from TRBV19 and TRBJ1-1, with 7 bases that match TRBD1. The germline gives CDR1 LNHDA, CDR2 SQIVND (reference sequence). The CDR3 is made up of 16 amino acids. V shed 3 bases and J 5 bases; nucleotides not matched to a gene: 12. DNA of the CDR3: TGTGCCAGTAGTATTAATCCCTACCCAGGGGGTACTGAAGCTTTCTTT. Its translation is CASSINPYPGGTEAFF.

V usage is TRBV19 and J usage is TRBJ2-2, with a tentative D call TRBD1 (5 bases). The CDR3 spans 17 residues. V lost 4 bases and J lost 1, with 16 bases in between. Germline V gene data show CDR1 as LNHDA and CDR2 as SQIVND (reference sequence). CDR3 region: CASSSISRARNTGELFF. The CDR3 coding sequence is TGTGCCAGTAGTAGTATAAGCAGGGCGCGGAACACCGGGGAGCTGTTTTTT.